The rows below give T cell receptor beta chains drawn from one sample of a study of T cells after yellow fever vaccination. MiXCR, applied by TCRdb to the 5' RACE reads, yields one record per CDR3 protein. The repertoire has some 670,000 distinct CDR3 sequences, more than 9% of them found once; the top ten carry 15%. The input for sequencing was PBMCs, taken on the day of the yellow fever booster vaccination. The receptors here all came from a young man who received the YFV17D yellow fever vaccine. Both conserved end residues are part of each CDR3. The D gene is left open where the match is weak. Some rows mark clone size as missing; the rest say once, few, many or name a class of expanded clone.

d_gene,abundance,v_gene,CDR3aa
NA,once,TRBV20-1,CCARDPGRNRRETQYF
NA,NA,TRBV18,CASSPHKHQGGDF
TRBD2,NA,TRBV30,CAWSQGGSYEQYF
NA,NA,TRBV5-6,CASSSAAHYGYTF
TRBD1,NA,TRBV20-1,CSAKQTGTAPGSNQPQHF
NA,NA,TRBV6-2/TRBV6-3,CASSRDFYYEQYF
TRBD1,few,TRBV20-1,CSASGDRGGEQYF
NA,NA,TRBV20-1,CSAGAGGNQPQHF
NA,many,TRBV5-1,CASSLMTAPRDTQYF
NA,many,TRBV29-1,CSAVALLTYEQYF
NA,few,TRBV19,CATSRGKGGELFF
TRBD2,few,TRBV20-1,CSAIAGEPDTQYF
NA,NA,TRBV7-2,CASSFQGRRVTDTQYF
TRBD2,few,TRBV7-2,CASSFTGTTSYNEQFF
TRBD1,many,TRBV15,CATSRGQGFGEQYF
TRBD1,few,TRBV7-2,CASSIGGGQGEEQYF
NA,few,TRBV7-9,CASQRVLVNTDTQYF
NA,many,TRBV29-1,CSVTDTQYF
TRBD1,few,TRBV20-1,CSATGWTGPNSPLHF
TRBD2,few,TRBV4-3,CASSPYVREEETQYF
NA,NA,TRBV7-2,CASSLDGRQHF
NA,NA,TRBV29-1,CSGSRVSGETQYF
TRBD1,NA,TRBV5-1,CASSPLTGGFHEQYF
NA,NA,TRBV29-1,CSVNLGSYNEQFF
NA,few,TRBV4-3,CASSQDFDRQDAEQYF
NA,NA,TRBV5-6,CASSLVGDSGSSEAFF
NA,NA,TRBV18,CASSLQTGSHGYTF
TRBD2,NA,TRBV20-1,CSAGLAGGETQYF
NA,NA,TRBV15,CATSTLEPGGETQYF
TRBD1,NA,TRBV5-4,CASRHRGNYEQYF
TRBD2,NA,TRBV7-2,CASSLEAGGRNEQFF
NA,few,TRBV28,CASAVPRGRDEQFF
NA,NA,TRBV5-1,CASSLVGGKHQETQYF
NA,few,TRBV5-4,CASSASSDHHTF
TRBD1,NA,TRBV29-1,CSVESDRGTEAFF
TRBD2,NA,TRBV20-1,CSAGLAVTDTQYF
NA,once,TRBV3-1,CASSQAGGGGVYEQYF
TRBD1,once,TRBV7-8,CASSPGTGDGTGIFGAFF
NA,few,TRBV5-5,CASSGTGGDYEQYF
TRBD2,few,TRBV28,CASSSAGGPWETQYF
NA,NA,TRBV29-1,CSVEDLYGDRETQYF
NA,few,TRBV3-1,CASSQDTGHTGYTF
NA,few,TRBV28,CASSFPGHRSGNTIYF
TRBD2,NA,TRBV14,CASSRRPGLAGWDTQYF
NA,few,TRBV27,CAAGRTTYEQYF